This T cell receptor (beta chain) comes out of a study of cytomegalovirus exposure and HLA in healthy donors. Broader study findings: A classifier reportedly called cytomegalovirus status with high sensitivity and specificity.

Trimming pared 2 bases from V and 6 bases from J, leaving 8 bases between. The CDR3 is 13 amino acids. Germline V gene data show CDR1 as SEHNR and CDR2 as FQNEAQ (reference sequence). In the PCR, 60 Vbeta and 13 Jbeta primers were used. Sequenced by immunoSEQ multiplex PCR; TCRdb stores in-frame clones only, minus some. The sample gives about 51,000 clones, roughly four fifths of which show up once; approximately 2.3% is in the top ten. On this clone itself: Antigen: not known.

The chain employs TRBV7-9 and TRBJ2-1; D is undetermined. The material sequenced was PBMCs. This TCR was recovered from a boy aged 5-17 years in good health and CMV-seropositive. Here the CDR3 DNA reads TGTGCCAGCAGCTTAACTTCGCCCAATGAGCAGTTCTTC. As protein: CASSLTSPNEQFF.